The 31 T cell receptor beta chains given below trace back to one sample, sequenced in a study of T-cell memory formation after mild COVID-19. MiXCR, run by TCRdb on the 5' RACE reads, gives a single entry per CDR3 protein. Among 400,000 or so distinct CDR3 sequences listed, roughly 20% were seen once. Sequencing input: PBMCs or a T cell subset sorted from them (not recorded which). The receptors originated from an adult woman who had mild COVID-19 (a few samples of this study predate the infection). Cell type and time point are not known.

This chain uses TRBV24-1 with TRBJ2-1; TRBD2 matches 13 bases. Trimming at V came to 4 bases and at J to 6 bases, leaving 14 bases not matched to a gene. CDR1 is KGHDR, CDR2 SFDVKD, per germline. This CDR3 is built from 19 residues. The CDR3 bases are TGTGCCACCAGTGACCAATTCGGACTAGCGGGAGCCACCCCCAATGAGCAGTTCTTC. This translates into CATSDQFGLAGATPNEQFF.

Only one count was recorded for this clonotype. The chain employs TRBV14 and TRBJ2-7; TRBD1 matches 7 bases. CDR3 length equals 15 residues. The germline gives CDR1 SGHDN, CDR2 FVKESK. V trimming: 3 bases; J trimming: 3 bases; junction bases outside the gene matches: 8. CDR3 sequence (DNA): TGTGCCAGCAGCCAGAAGACAGGGTCCTACTACGAGCAGTACTTC. Translated, it gives CASSQKTGSYYEQYF.

The chain employs TRBV11-2 and TRBJ2-7; D remains unclear. The germline CDR1 and CDR2 sequences are SGHAT and FQNNGV. The CDR3 is 12 amino acids. Trimming pared 4 bases from V and 8 bases from J, leaving 12 bases between. CDR3 sequence reads: CASSSGRTKQYF. The CDR3 DNA is TGTGCCAGCAGCTCCGGACGGACGAAGCAGTACTTC. The entire variable domain, with the rest obtained from reference TRBV11-2 and TRBJ2-7, is as follows: EAGVAQSPRYKIIEKRQSVAFWCNPISGHATLYWYQQILGQGPKLLIQFQNNGVVDDSQLPKDRFSAERLKGVDSTLKIQPAKLEDSAVYLCASSSGRTKQYFGPGTRLTVT.

This clonotype was seen a handful of times. The V call is TRBV6-5, the J call TRBJ2-5; D uncertain. Trimming took 6 bases from V and 5 from J, leaving 16 bases between them. CDR1 is MNHEY and CDR2 is SVGAGI in the germline V gene. The CDR3 consists of 14 residues. Here the CDR3 reads CASSTVSLVETQYF. CDR3 in DNA: TGTGCCAGCAGCACGGTTTCCCTCGTCGAGACCCAGTACTTC.

Ten or more counts support this clonotype. V and J are TRBV6-1 and TRBJ1-5; TRBD1 agrees at 8 bases. The CDR3 has 16 residues. Germline V gene sequence: CDR1 MNHNS, CDR2 SASEGT. J lost 0 bases, V lost 5 bases, and 6 bases had no gene match. The CDR3 DNA is TGTGCCAGCAGTAAGGAGGACAGGGCTAGCAATCAGCCCCAGCATTTT. Amino acids: CASSKEDRASNQPQHF.

The chain combines TRBV27 with TRBJ2-4; 9 bases map to TRBD1. CDR3 length equals 17 residues. V was clipped by 5 bases and J by 9 bases; unmatched bases: 17. Germline CDR1 and CDR2: MNHEY and SMNVEV (reference sequence). The CDR3 DNA sequence: TGTGCCAGCAGTCCGCCCCCGGACAGGGGATTATCCCCCATTCAGTACTTC. Its protein product is CASSPPPDRGLSPIQYF.

This rearrangement joins TRBV7-9 to TRBJ1-1; D not certain. Per the germline V gene, CDR1 is SEHNR and CDR2 is FQNEAQ (reference sequence). The ends were cut back, 3 bases at V and 1 base at J, with 15 bases in the middle. This CDR3 is built from 16 residues. The CDR3 reads CASSFRVGIWNTEAFF. CDR3 DNA sequence: TGTGCCAGCAGCTTTAGGGTGGGGATTTGGAACACTGAAGCTTTCTTT.

This clonotype was seen a few times. This chain uses TRBV5-1 with TRBJ1-1; no clear D. Trimming took off 0 bases at V and 0 bases at J, with 9 bases between the two ends. The CDR3 has 15 amino acids. CDR1 is SGHRS and CDR2 is YFSETQ in the germline V gene. CDR3 in DNA: TGCGCCAGCAGCTTGGAAGCCACCATGAACACTGAAGCTTTCTTT. The encoded protein is CASSLEATMNTEAFF.

The rearrangement joins TRBV7-9 to TRBJ2-7; 7 bases are shared with TRBD1. CDR1 and CDR2 (germline): SEHNR, FQNEAQ (reference sequence). CDR3 length: 13 residues. The V gene end was trimmed by 3 bases and the J gene end by 6 bases; junction bases not matched to a gene: 5. The CDR3 is CASSFPGGVEQYF. As DNA, the CDR3 is TGTGCCAGCAGCTTCCCAGGGGGTGTCGAGCAGTACTTC. Together with reference TRBV7-9 and TRBJ2-7, the CDR3 gives the full variable domain: DTGVSQNPRHKITKRGQNVTFRCDPISEHNRLYWYRQTLGQGPEFLTYFQNEAQLEKSRLLSDRFSAERPKGSFSTLEIQRTEQGDSAMYLCASSFPGGVEQYFGPGTRLTVT.

The chain recombines TRBV20-1 with TRBJ1-2; D unresolved. The CDR3 sequence is 13 residues long. Germline V gives CDR1 DFQATT, CDR2 SNEGSKA (reference sequence). Trimming removed 3 bases from V and 8 bases from J, with 16 bases in between. DNA for the CDR3: TGCAGTGCTAGCCCCGACGGGATATCCGGCTACACCTTC. It translates to CSASPDGISGYTF.

This CDR3 is CASSSAGDYEQYF. The DNA of the CDR3 is TGTGCCAGCAGCTCTGCGGGGGACTACGAGCAGTACTTC. This chain connects TRBV7-9 to TRBJ2-7; TRBD2 aligns across 7 bases. Germline V gene data show CDR1 as SEHNR and CDR2 as FQNEAQ (reference sequence). The J segment lost 3 bases and the V segment lost 4 bases, leaving 3 bases of the junction unmatched. The CDR3 loop spans 13 amino acids.

This clonotype was counted between two and nine times. The chain links TRBV7-6 to TRBJ2-1; 7 bases are shared with TRBD1. J gave up 4 bases and V 3 bases, and 15 bases lay outside the gene matches. Germline V CDR1 and CDR2: SGHVS, FNYEAQ. The CDR3 loop spans 18 amino acids. The CDR3 DNA follows: TGTGCCAGCAGCTTTTTTTCGGGGCCGCAGGGGGATTACAATGAGCAGTTCTTC. Its protein product is CASSFFSGPQGDYNEQFF.

This clonotype was found a few times. The V gene is TRBV7-8, the J gene TRBJ2-2; D uncertain. This CDR3 region has 21 residues. The V end lost 1 base, the J end lost 3 bases, and 27 bases lay between the germline ends. CDR1 and CDR2 (germline): SGHVS, FQNEAQ. The CDR3 loop is CASSLGQAPSPLSWDTGELFF. DNA of the CDR3: TGTGCCAGCAGCTTAGGGCAGGCTCCCTCTCCACTCTCTTGGGACACCGGGGAGCTGTTTTTT.

V usage is TRBV7-9 and J usage is TRBJ2-1; 7 bases fit TRBD2. Germline CDR1 SEHNR, CDR2 FQNEAQ (reference sequence). Germline trimming cut 7 bases from V and 9 bases from J; bases unmatched to any gene: 9. The CDR3 contains 13 residues. CDR3 amino acids: CASTQAGHSEQFF. In DNA form, the CDR3 reads TGTGCCAGCACCCAAGCGGGGCACAGTGAGCAGTTCTTC.

The genes are TRBV18 and TRBJ1-1; D is undetermined. Trimming removed 3 bases at V and 0 bases at J, with 8 bases between. Looked up from germline, CDR1 is KGHSH and CDR2 is LQKENI. This CDR3 has 14 amino acids. The CDR3 DNA reads as TGTGCCAGCTCACCCGACGGTATGAACACTGAAGCTTTCTTT. Residues: CASSPDGMNTEAFF.

In its sample, this clonotype was seen a few times. The chain joins TRBV11-2 to TRBJ2-1; perhaps D is TRBD1 or TRBD2 (5 bases each). Germline V CDR1 and CDR2: SGHAT, FQNNGV. V lost 5 bases to trimming and J lost 5 bases, with 19 bases between them. There are 16 residues in the CDR3. The DNA for the CDR3 is TGTGCCAGCAGCGTTACGCGAAGGGGAGAGGACAATGAGCAGTTCTTC. Its translation: CASSVTRRGEDNEQFF.

This clonotype was found many times. The CDR3 region is CASGLYEQYF. CDR3 bases: TGTGCCAGCGGGCTCTACGAGCAGTACTTC. The chain employs TRBV25-1 and TRBJ2-7; D is unresolved. Trimming stripped 8 bases from V and 3 bases from J, with 5 bases between. This CDR3 is 10 amino acids long. Per the germline V gene, CDR1 is MGHDK and CDR2 is SYGVNS.

J is TRBJ2-7 and V is TRBV5-1, with a possible D match to TRBD2 (6 bases). The V gene lost 3 bases and the J gene lost 3 bases, with 13 bases spanning the gap. CDR3 length equals 14 residues. The germline V gene encodes CDR1 SGHRS and CDR2 YFSETQ. The CDR3 DNA reads as TGCGCCAGCAGCTCCGGGAGCCAACTCTACGAGCAGTACTTC. It is translated as CASSSGSQLYEQYF.

This clonotype was counted only a few times. This chain joins TRBV4-1 and TRBJ1-5; 7 bases align to TRBD1. The CDR3 sequence is 17 residues long. Germline lookup yields CDR1 MGHRA and CDR2 YSYEKL. The V segment lost 0 bases and the J segment 0 bases; nucleotides outside the gene matches: 5. CDR3 residues: CASSQEWDRYSNQPQHF. CDR3 sequence (DNA): TGCGCCAGCAGCCAAGAATGGGACAGATATAGCAATCAGCCCCAGCATTTT.

This clonotype came up a few times. This chain's CDR3 is CASSFPGQVGELFF. CDR3 nucleotide sequence: TGTGCCAGCAGTTTCCCTGGACAGGTCGGGGAGCTGTTTTTT. The V gene is TRBV12-3 or TRBV12-4, the J gene TRBJ2-2; 7 bases align to TRBD1. Unmatched junction bases numbered 5, after V lost 3 bases and J lost 7 bases. This CDR3 is built from 14 residues.

The V and J genes are TRBV20-1 and TRBJ2-3, with TRBD2 matching over 8 bases. The CDR3 extends over 14 amino acids. With V trimmed by 6 bases and J by 6 bases, 11 bases remained unmatched. CDR1 DFQATT and CDR2 SNEGSKA come from the germline V gene (reference sequence). CDR3 nucleotides: TGCAGTGCGCAGACTAGCGCCCTGTGGGATACGCAGTATTTT. Translated, it gives CSAQTSALWDTQYF.

The chain is built from TRBV15 and TRBJ2-7, with 12 bases matching TRBD2. Trimming at V came to 4 bases and at J to 5 bases, leaving 15 bases not matched to a gene. CDR1 is LNHNV and CDR2 is YYDKDF in the germline V gene (reference sequence). The CDR3 contains 18 residues. CDR3 in DNA: TGTGCCACCAGCACCCACCCGCAACAGACTAGCGGGGGCGACGAGCAGTACTTC. This encodes CATSTHPQQTSGGDEQYF.

The table lists this clonotype with a few counts. Here the CDR3 reads CASSQTSGGRRTQYF. The DNA for the CDR3 is TGTGCCAGCAGTCAGACTAGCGGGGGGCGTCGGACCCAGTACTTC. The V and J genes are TRBV6-2 or TRBV6-3 and TRBJ2-5, with TRBD2 matching 13 bases. This CDR3 comprises 15 residues. CDR1 is MNHEY and CDR2 is SVGEGT in the germline V gene. V shed 5 bases and J 7 bases; nucleotides not matched to a gene: 7.

This sequence joins TRBV5-6 and TRBJ2-2; D uncertain. The CDR3 has 13 residues. The V end lost 5 bases, the J end lost 3 bases, and 8 bases lay between the germline ends. Germline V gives CDR1 SGHDT, CDR2 YYEEEE. For the CDR3, the DNA is TGTGCCAGCAGACCAGACGACACCGGGGAGCTGTTTTTT. Translating gives CASRPDDTGELFF.

This chain joins TRBV15 and TRBJ2-5; 8 bases map to TRBD1. CDR1 and CDR2 from the germline V gene are LNHNV and YYDKDF (reference sequence). The CDR3 extends over 15 amino acids. The V and J ends lost 3 bases and 4 bases, in that order; junction bases with no gene match: 7. The CDR3 is CATSSPTGVGETQYF. The CDR3 nucleotides are TGTGCCACCAGCAGCCCGACAGGGGTGGGAGAGACCCAGTACTTC. Together with reference TRBV15 and TRBJ2-5, the CDR3 gives the full variable domain: DAMVIQNPRYQVTQFGKPVTLSCSQTLNHNVMYWYQQKSSQAPKLLFHYYDKDFNNEADTPDNFQSRRPNTSFCFLDIRSPGLGDTAMYLCATSSPTGVGETQYFGPGTRLLVL.

This clonotype was counted ten times or more. CDR3: CASSIYSGLGGNEQFF. The CDR3 DNA reads as TGTGCCAGCAGTATATACTCGGGACTAGGGGGGAATGAGCAGTTCTTC. The V gene is TRBV12-3 or TRBV12-4, the J gene TRBJ2-1; 8 bases align to TRBD2. V was pared by 5 bases and J by 7 bases, with 13 bases of the junction left unmatched. The length of the CDR3 is 16 residues.

The table lists this clonotype with a few counts. The chain uses TRBV6-1 and TRBJ2-7; TRBD1 agrees at 9 bases. Trimming took 8 bases from V and 7 from J; bases not matched to a gene: 9. CDR1 is MNHNS and CDR2 is SASEGT in the germline V gene. This CDR3 has 13 residues. CDR3 region: CASCGQGLREQYF. Here the CDR3 DNA reads TGTGCCAGCTGTGGACAGGGGCTTCGGGAGCAGTACTTC.

In its sample, this clonotype was seen many times. V usage is TRBV4-3 and J usage is TRBJ2-1; the D gene is possibly TRBD2 (5 bases). The germline gives CDR1 LGHNA, CDR2 YSLEER. The CDR3 is 15 residues long. Trimming took off 0 bases at V and 1 base at J, with 7 bases between the two ends. The CDR3 here is CASSQDGDSYNEQFF. For the CDR3, the DNA is TGCGCCAGCAGCCAAGACGGGGATTCCTACAATGAGCAGTTCTTC.

The J gene is TRBJ2-1, the V gene TRBV4-1; 8 bases map to TRBD2. In germline, CDR1 is MGHRA, CDR2 YSYEKL. V shed 4 bases and J 2 bases; nucleotides not matched to a gene: 10. The CDR3 is 17 residues long. The CDR3 reads CASSPRPGLGAYNEQFF. CDR3 nucleotide sequence: TGCGCCAGCAGCCCCCGGCCGGGACTAGGCGCCTACAATGAGCAGTTCTTC.

The chain couples TRBV9 to TRBJ2-5, with 9 bases fitting TRBD2. V lost 0 bases and J lost 8; bases outside the gene matches: 8. The length of the CDR3 is 15 residues. Germline V CDR1 and CDR2: SGDLS, YYNGEE. CDR3 DNA sequence: TGTGCCAGCAGCGTAGGTACGACTAGCGGTACCACCCAGTACTTC. Protein product: CASSVGTTSGTTQYF.

This clonotype has only a few counts. J is TRBJ2-3 and V is TRBV20-1, with TRBD2 identical over 11 bases. The V and J ends lost 3 bases and 1 base, in that order; junction bases with no gene match: 0. In germline, CDR1 is DFQATT, CDR2 SNEGSKA (reference sequence). This CDR3 comprises 14 residues. This chain's CDR3 is CSARTSGGTDTQYF. DNA for the CDR3: TGCAGTGCTAGGACTAGCGGGGGCACAGATACGCAGTATTTT.